This T cell receptor (beta chain) was identified in a study of blood T cell repertoires in COVID-19. Overall study context: The cDNA or gDNA used as material had been derived from T cells, B-cell-depleted T cells, or PBMCs.

Original data processing: Estimation of nucleated cell counts was performed using reference gene primer amplification. Clones were read by immunoSEQ multiplex PCR, and TCRdb kept only the in-frame ones, dropping some. Clone size and the V and J calls come from that table; the DNA yielded D and trimming. The sample lists 380,000 or so clones; roughly nine tenths were seen once. V was trimmed by 7 bases and J by 3 bases, leaving 19 bases between them. Germline CDR1 is MDHEN and CDR2 is SYDVKM. This CDR3 contains 15 residues. The clonotype originates from a middle-aged man with acute or convalescent COVID-19. The sequencing sample was made of peripheral blood. This rearrangement joins TRBV28 to TRBJ2-7; maybe TRBD2 (8 bases). The CDR3 loop is CASIRAGAGGYEQYF. The CDR3 DNA reads as TGTGCCAGCATCCGAGCGGGGGCAGGGGGCTACGAGCAGTACTTC.